The following is a TCR beta chain sequence with its context. Its recognized antigen is unknown. No qualities accompany the bases; no much larger clone lies one base away. The data derive from a study of shared clonotypes between healthy human individuals (dated by TCRdb to 2018 to 2020). Concerning the study at large: The cohort included three men and a couple of women between 18 and 49 years of age. For each donor, CD4 naive and CD4 memory were each given three plates, CD8 naive was given two plates, and CD8 memory was given one plate. The study deeply sequenced blood TCR repertoires of several healthy adults to estimate repertoire size and the extent of clonotype sharing between individuals. Libraries were prepared and TCR repertoires were sequenced by different laboratories using diverse techniques, in order to increase sequencing depth and limit assay-specific biases. Each donor's leukapheresis produced roughly between roughly 0.9 and 9 billion PBMCs.

The donors were healthy, HIV-negative adults who had no recently reported acute infections or vaccinations. Only Caucasian adults living in Nashville, Tennessee, USA were represented among the donors. CD8 memory samples combined magnetically selected CD45RO+ cells with CCR7-negative CD45RA+ effector memory (TemRA) cells. After blood collection by leukapheresis, PBMCs were isolated using Ficoll-Histopaque density gradient centrifugation and then cryopreserved in the vapor phase of liquid nitrogen. Analytical flow cytometry was used to check the purity and quantity of each magnetically sorted T cell population. Genomic DNA was isolated from every sorted fraction and measured by UV absorbance on a Nanodrop 2000c. V sheds 6 bases and J sheds 6 bases, leaving 7 bases between their ends. Per the germline V gene (reference sequence), DFQATT is the CDR1 and SNEGSKA is the CDR2. Measured from the cysteine to the phenylalanine, the CDR3 is 10 residues long. Left in the record is the CDR3 DNA by itself, 30 bases read in frame from the first base.

TCR CDR3 regions were amplified from genomic DNA by multiplex PCR using the deep immunoSEQ assay. Extracted genomic DNA from each cell subset was spread evenly across all wells of several immunoSEQ 96-well plates, with each plate serving as a replicate. For sorted subsets, each replicate PCR was loaded with around 200 ng genomic DNA, equivalent to 30,000 or so T cell genomes. The purified libraries were quantified using a Qubit 3.0 fluorometer, sized with a Bioanalyzer 2100, and then quantified again using the KAPA Library Quantification kit. Every immunoSEQ 96-well plate was sequenced on a separate single-read 150-cycle Illumina NextSeq 550 flow cell. The paper's processing steps were these. The immunoSEQ output contained only junctional sequences without quality scores, so filtering could not match that applied to full-length reads. Sequences were annotated with PyIR, a Python wrapper for IgBLAST v1.9, and V/J genes and CDR3 were assigned using IMGT germline references. Reads with weak V/J assignments (E-value above 1e-6), missing CDR3, stop codons, out-of-frame junctions, or ambiguous translated residues were removed. V3J clonotypes were defined as sequences sharing the same inferred V gene, J gene, and CDR3 amino acid sequence. The percentage overlap between two repertoires was calculated by dividing the number of shared unique clonotypes by the size of the smaller repertoire. Three approaches were used to assess repertoire richness: RTK rarefaction, the Chao1 estimator, and Recon v2.1 estimates of unobserved clonotypes. Generation probabilities for all TCRbeta clonotypes obtained by the gDNA method from a handful of donors were computed using OLGA. Imported from immuneACCESS, the table was reduced by TCRdb to in-frame sequences with V and J called. These copies leave out some clones; in studies compared against another copy, an unresolved V gene accounts for under half, and the cause of the remainder is not known. The DNA gave D and trimming, while V, J and clone size come from that table. The sample records about 120,000 clones, 68% of which are singletons. Of the sample, roughly 24% is held by the ten largest clones.

Broad study findings and their caveats: Pairwise subsampling led to the expectation that sequencing depth would affect the degree of clonotype sharing among donors. About 5% of naive CD4, roughly 3.5% of naive CD8, approximately 2.2% of memory CD4, and more than 0.35% of memory CD8 clonotypes were shared across a few donors. Larger estimated clonotype richness was generally found for naive subsets than for memory subsets. Compared with non-shared clonotypes, clonotypes shared by all four sorted-subset donors had higher generation probabilities. The genetic and exposure-history diversity represented was limited by the small number of donors. Sampling was limited to blood, and TCR repertoires in tissue likely differ from TCR repertoires in blood. Incomplete sequencing was indicated by rarefaction of sorted-subset datasets, despite the large sequencing depth.

The receptor comes from a young woman in good health. The chain joins TRBV20-1 to TRBJ2-3, with no D gene named confidently. The source material was memory CD8+ T cells sorted from blood. The cell subset or site label on this specimen signifies: CD45RO+ cells pooled with CCR7-negative TemRA cells. The CDR3 loop reads CSAWHDTQYF. The bases read TGCAGTGCCTGGCACGATACGCAGTATTTT.